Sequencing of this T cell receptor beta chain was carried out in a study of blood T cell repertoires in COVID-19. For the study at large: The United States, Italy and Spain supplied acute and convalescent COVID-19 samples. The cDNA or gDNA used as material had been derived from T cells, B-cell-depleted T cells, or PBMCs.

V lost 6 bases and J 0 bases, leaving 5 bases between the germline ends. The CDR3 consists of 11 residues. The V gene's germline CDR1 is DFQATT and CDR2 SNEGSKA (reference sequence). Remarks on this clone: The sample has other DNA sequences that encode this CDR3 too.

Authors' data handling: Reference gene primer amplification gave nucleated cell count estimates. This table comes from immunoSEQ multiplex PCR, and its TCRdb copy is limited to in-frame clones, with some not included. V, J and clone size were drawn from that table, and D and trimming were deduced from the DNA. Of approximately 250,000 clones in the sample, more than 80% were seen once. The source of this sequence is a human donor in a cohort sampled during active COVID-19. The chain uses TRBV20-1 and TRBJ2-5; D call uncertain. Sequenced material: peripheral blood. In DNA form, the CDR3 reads TGCAGTGCCCGGGACCAAGAGACCCAGTACTTC. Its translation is CSARDQETQYF.